What follows are 7 T cell receptor beta chains derived from one specimen sequenced in a study of T cell responses to AZD1222 COVID-19 vaccine. Assay: immunoSEQ multiplex PCR; the TCRdb copy retains only in-frame clones and omits some. The data show about 120,000 clones, with almost 90% seen just once and around a tenth held by the top ten. Material: peripheral blood, obtained on day 0 of AZD1222 vaccination. These receptors all come from an adult in good health.

J is TRBJ1-2 and V is TRBV21-1; no check of the table's D call, TRBD1, against the DNA was made. TRBV21-1 is assigned pseudogene status. The CDR3 loop spans 18 amino acids. This CDR3 is CASSKGPSPSPGGYGYTF. The CDR3 nucleotides read TGTGCCAGCAGCAAAGGTCCGAGCCCCTCGCCAGGGGGCTATGGCTACACCTTC.

J is TRBJ1-1 and V is TRBV4-2, with TRBD1 as a possible D gene (5 bases). The CDR3 has 15 amino acids. V was cut by 1 base and J by 7 bases, with 16 bases left in between. The germline CDR1 and CDR2 sequences are LGHNA and YNFKEQ. CDR3 nucleotide sequence: TGTGCCAGCAGCCAAGCCGGGGGAGGGTCAGGTGAAGCTTTCTTT. It is translated as CASSQAGGGSGEAFF.

This clone turned up a few times. The genes are TRBV4-2 and TRBJ1-1, with a tentative D call TRBD1 (6 bases). The CDR3 is 14 amino acids. The germline CDR1 and CDR2 sequences are LGHNA and YNFKEQ. V was pared by 3 bases and J by 8 bases, with 16 bases between. The CDR3 nucleotides read TGTGCCAGCAGCCAGCGGGACACCTCAAAAGAAGCTTTCTTT. This translates into CASSQRDTSKEAFF.

The chain links TRBV7-3 to TRBJ2-7; D is possibly TRBD1 (5 bases). The CDR3 spans 14 residues. V was pared by 4 bases and J by 2 bases, with 12 bases between. Germline V gene data show CDR1 as SGHTA and CDR2 as FQGTGA. CDR3: CASSSPTAPYEQYF. The CDR3 nucleotides read TGTGCCAGCAGCTCCCCGACAGCACCCTACGAGCAGTACTTC. Full variable domain (remainder filled in from reference TRBV7-3 and TRBJ2-7): GAGVSQTPSNKVTEKGKYVELRCDPISGHTALYWYRQSLGQGPEFLIYFQGTGAADDSGLPNDRFFAVRPEGSVSTLKIQRTERGDSAVYLCASSSPTAPYEQYFGPGTRLTVT.

The chain recombines TRBV9 with TRBJ1-2, with 8 bases that match TRBD1. With 2 bases clipped from V and 8 bases from J, the junction kept 5 bases outside the gene matches. Germline-derived CDR1 and CDR2 are SGDLS and YYNGEE. The CDR3 runs 13 residues. This CDR3 reads CASSVQGARGYTF. For the CDR3, the DNA is TGTGCCAGCAGCGTTCAGGGGGCGCGGGGCTACACCTTC.

CDR3 in amino acids: CAWSVRDRVNNEQFF. CDR3 bases: TGTGCCTGGAGTGTACGGGACAGGGTAAACAATGAGCAGTTCTTC. The gene calls are TRBV30 and TRBJ2-1; 9 bases match TRBD1. Trimming took 0 bases from V and 5 from J; bases not matched to a gene: 5. CDR1 and CDR2 from the germline V gene are GTSNPN and SVGIG (reference sequence). The CDR3 runs 15 residues.

This clone was counted a few times. The chain has TRBV7-3 and TRBJ2-1; a possible D gene is TRBD1 (6 bases). V shed 5 bases and J shed 4 bases, with 15 bases lying between them. The germline V gene encodes CDR1 SGHTA and CDR2 FQGTGA. The length of the CDR3 is 15 residues. In DNA, the CDR3 is TGTGCCAGCAGCCCCCGGGAAGGACAGTACAATGAGCAGTTCTTC. This codes for CASSPREGQYNEQFF.